A single sample is the source of the 20 T cell receptor beta chains below, sequenced in a study of OX40 agonist ivuxolimab in advanced cancers. This table comes from immunoSEQ multiplex PCR, and its TCRdb copy is limited to in-frame clones, with some not included. The sample includes roughly 93,000 clones, roughly four fifths seen only once; the top ten take around 5.5%. Specimen: CD4+ or CD8+ T cells sorted from blood, collected in a trial of the OX40 agonist ivuxolimab. Receptors originate from an adult with an advanced solid tumor such as melanoma, head and neck, liver or kidney cancer.

V usage is TRBV10-2 and J usage is TRBJ2-5, with D possibly being TRBD1 or TRBD2 (5 bases each). Judging by the DNA end, TRBJ2-7 fits better; the J call may be wrong. CDR1 and CDR2 (germline): WSHSY, SAAADI. The CDR3 loop spans 14 amino acids. CDR3 nucleotide sequence: TGCGCCAGCAGTGAGGTGGGACCAACCTACGAGCAGTACTTC. Amino acids: CASSEVGPTYEQYF.

The chain joins TRBV29-1 to TRBJ1-1; 9 bases align to TRBD1. This CDR3 spans 13 amino acids. Unmatched junction bases numbered 8, after V lost 7 bases and J lost 5 bases. CDR1 and CDR2 (germline): SQVTM, ANQGSEA. The CDR3 sequence: CSAATGGSTEAFF. The CDR3 DNA reads TGCAGCGCGGCGACAGGGGGAAGTACTGAAGCTTTCTTT. Variable domain in full (rest from reference TRBV29-1 and TRBJ1-1): SAVISQKPSRDICQRGTSLTIQCQVDSQVTMMFWYRQQPGQSLTLIATANQGSEATYESGFVIDKFPISRPNLTFSTLTVSNMSPEDSSIYLCSAATGGSTEAFFGQGTRLTVV.

Remarks on this clone: The same CDR3 also results from other DNA sequences found in this sample. J is TRBJ2-7 and V is TRBV29-1; 8 bases are shared with TRBD2. The CDR3 is 13 residues long. With V trimmed by 4 bases and J by 0 bases, 2 bases remained unmatched. The germline V gene encodes CDR1 SQVTM and CDR2 ANQGSEA. The CDR3 protein is CSVAGTSSYEQYF. The CDR3 DNA reads TGCAGCGTTGCCGGGACTAGCTCCTACGAGCAGTACTTC.

The V gene is TRBV30, the J gene TRBJ2-7; the match to TRBD1 covers 8 bases. After removal of 7 bases from V and 2 bases from J, the junction contained 7 bases not matched to a gene. This CDR3 is built from 13 residues. Germline V gene data show CDR1 as GTSNPN and CDR2 as SVGIG (reference sequence). Here the CDR3 reads CASNRGKTYEQYF. The CDR3 DNA sequence: TGTGCCTCAAACAGGGGGAAAACCTACGAGCAGTACTTC. The variable domain in full, with the rest retrieved from reference TRBV30 and TRBJ2-7, is SQTIHQWPATLVQPVGSPLSLECTVEGTSNPNLYWYRQAAGRGLQLLFYSVGIGQISSEVPQNLSASRPQDRQFILSSKKLLLSDSGFYLCASNRGKTYEQYFGPGTRLTVT.

CDR3 protein: CASSFLRGRVSTDTQYF. DNA of the CDR3: TGCGCCAGCAGCTTCCTCAGGGGGCGCGTCAGCACAGATACGCAGTATTTT. The chain carries TRBV5-1 and TRBJ2-3, with 8 bases that match TRBD1. V lost 2 bases and J lost 0; bases outside the gene matches: 8. The V gene's germline CDR1 is SGHRS and CDR2 YFSETQ. The CDR3 totals 17 residues.

This clone showed up just once. V and J are TRBV12-5 and TRBJ2-7; no firm D call. V was trimmed by 1 base and J by 2 bases, leaving 9 bases between them. CDR3 length: 14 residues. CDR1 is LGHNT and CDR2 is FRNRAP in the germline V gene. Here the CDR3 DNA reads TGTGCTAGTGGTTTGGAGCTTGGACCCTACGAGCAGTACTTC. Protein product: CASGLELGPYEQYF.

This rearrangement joins TRBV7-2 to TRBJ2-1, with D tentatively TRBD2 (7 bases). The germline V gene has CDR1 SGHTA and CDR2 FQGNSA. This CDR3 spans 16 amino acids. Deletions cut 0 bases from V and 7 bases from J, with 16 bases between. CDR3 region: CASSLARGGARNEQFF. CDR3 in DNA: TGTGCCAGCAGCTTAGCGCGAGGGGGGGCCAGGAATGAGCAGTTCTTC.

V usage is TRBV6-4 and J usage is TRBJ2-2; perhaps D is TRBD1 or TRBD2 (5 bases each). With 5 bases removed from V and 4 bases from J, the gap between germline ends came to 11 bases. CDR1 is MRHNA, CDR2 SNTAGT, per germline. This CDR3 region has 14 residues. The CDR3 sequence is CASSRGSGTGELFF. The CDR3, as DNA: TGTGCCAGCAGTAGGGGCAGCGGCACCGGGGAGCTGTTTTTT.

J is TRBJ2-1 and V is TRBV6-6, with D possibly being TRBD2 (7 bases). There are 14 residues in the CDR3. The germline V gene has CDR1 MNHNY and CDR2 SVGAGI (reference sequence). V was shortened by 6 bases and J by 5 bases, with 14 bases between the two germline ends. The chain's CDR3 is CASRTGGVDNEQFF. The CDR3 DNA sequence: TGTGCCAGCAGGACGGGGGGCGTAGACAATGAGCAGTTCTTC.

CDR3 protein: CAWSVLGDTQYF. CDR3 nucleotide sequence: TGTGCCTGGAGTGTACTAGGAGATACGCAGTATTTT. V is TRBV30 and J is TRBJ2-3; D may be TRBD2 (5 bases). The CDR3 runs to 12 residues. Trimming pared 0 bases from V and 5 bases from J, leaving 6 bases between. Looked up from germline, CDR1 is GTSNPN and CDR2 is SVGIG (reference sequence).

V gene TRBV11-2 combines with J gene TRBJ2-1; tentatively, D is TRBD1 (6 bases). Between the trimmed V and J ends, which lost 0 bases and 8 bases, there was a span of 14 bases. The CDR3 contains 15 residues. The germline V gene has CDR1 SGHAT and CDR2 FQNNGV. In DNA, the CDR3 is TGTGCCAGCAGCTTAGAAGGGCAGGGGTGGTATGAGCAGTTCTTC. Residues: CASSLEGQGWYEQFF.

This chain links TRBV18 with TRBJ1-5, with TRBD1 matching over 8 bases. This CDR3 contains 16 residues. From germline, CDR1 is KGHSH and CDR2 LQKENI. J gave up 1 base and V 6 bases, and 8 bases lay outside the gene matches. The CDR3 spells CASSLQGAFSNQPQHF. The CDR3 coding sequence is TGTGCCAGCTCGCTCCAGGGGGCTTTCAGCAATCAGCCCCAGCATTTT.

V and J are TRBV7-9 and TRBJ1-3, with unresolved D. Germline assignment: CDR1 SEHNR and CDR2 FQNEAQ (reference sequence). The CDR3 is made up of 15 amino acids. The ends were cut back, 3 bases at V and 5 bases at J, with 14 bases in the middle. In DNA, the CDR3 is TGTGCCAGCAGCTTTAGGTCAGATGCTCGAAACACCATATATTTT. It is translated as CASSFRSDARNTIYF.

The chain has TRBV11-3 and TRBJ2-3; D is perhaps TRBD2 (5 bases). The CDR3 length is 13 residues. In germline, CDR1 is SGHNT, CDR2 YENEEA. The V gene lost 4 bases and the J gene lost 3 bases, with 8 bases spanning the gap. The CDR3 DNA sequence: TGTGCCAGCAGCTGGCCGGGGACAGATACGCAGTATTTT. Translated, it gives CASSWPGTDTQYF.

The table lists this clone with a count of one. The chain couples TRBV5-6 to TRBJ2-1; D may match TRBD1 or TRBD2 (5 bases each). Germline values: CDR1 SGHDT, CDR2 YYEEEE. Trimming took off 7 bases at V and 0 bases at J, with 17 bases between the two ends. The CDR3 covers 16 residues. The CDR3 region has the DNA TGTGCCAGCGCCTGGGGCGGGTACAGCTCCTACAATGAGCAGTTCTTC. As protein: CASAWGGYSSYNEQFF.

The V gene is TRBV6-5, the J gene TRBJ2-7; no clear D. Trimming shortened V by 0 bases and J by 1 base, and 10 bases separated the two germline ends. The CDR3 has 15 residues. Looked up from germline, CDR1 is MNHEY and CDR2 is SVGAGI. The CDR3 DNA sequence: TGTGCCAGCAGTTACTCGATAACGGGTTCCTACGAGCAGTACTTC. Translation gives CASSYSITGSYEQYF.

The chain recombines TRBV6-1 with TRBJ2-1, with TRBD2 as a possible D gene (5 bases). Germline V gene lookup returns CDR1 MNHNS and CDR2 SASEGT. V dropped 8 bases and J dropped 2 bases, with 13 bases sitting between them. The CDR3 loop spans 14 amino acids. CDR3 protein: CASRPDGTYNEQFF. The CDR3 DNA reads TGTGCCAGCCGACCGGACGGGACCTACAATGAGCAGTTCTTC.

This rearrangement joins TRBV9 to TRBJ2-3; TRBD2 might be the D (5 bases). V lost 1 base and J 4 bases, leaving 10 bases between the germline ends. CDR1 is SGDLS, CDR2 YYNGEE, per germline. The CDR3 extends over 14 amino acids. CDR3 coding DNA: TGTGCCAGCAGCGTATTCTTGGGAGCAGATACGCAGTATTTT. Its protein is CASSVFLGADTQYF. Looking up the rest from reference TRBV9 and TRBJ2-3 gives the full variable domain: DSGVTQTPKHLITATGQRVTLRCSPRSGDLSVYWYQQSLDQGLQFLIQYYNGEERAKGNILERFSAQQFPDLHSELNLSSLELGDSALYFCASSVFLGADTQYFGPGTRLTVL.

In nucleotides, the CDR3 is TGTGCTAGTGGTTTTAGCGGGAGGGCCATCGAGACCCAGTACTTC. This gives the protein CASGFSGRAIETQYF. This chain links TRBV12-5 with TRBJ2-5; 11 nucleotides match TRBD2. Germline CDR1 LGHNT, CDR2 FRNRAP. Trimming at V came to 3 bases and at J to 5 bases, leaving 5 bases not matched to a gene. This CDR3 contains 15 residues.

For the CDR3, the DNA is TGTGCCAGCAGTGAACAGCAGGGAGCTACGCAGTATTTT. Translating gives CASSEQQGATQYF. The chain combines TRBV2 with TRBJ2-3; D tentatively fits TRBD1 or TRBD2 (5 bases each). Germline loops: CDR1 SNHLY, CDR2 FYNNEI. V lost 2 bases, J lost 8 bases, and 11 bases lay in between. CDR3 length equals 13 residues.